These T cell receptor beta chains were read from a single sample in a study of blood T cell repertoires in COVID-19. Assay used: immunoSEQ multiplex PCR; TCRdb lists only in-frame clones, some missing. Seen here are about 190,000 clones, over 75% observed once, and the top ten hold less than 15%. Sample: peripheral blood. These receptors all come from a man aged 45 to 65 who had recovered from COVID-19. CDR3s leave out the opening cysteine and the closing phenylalanine or tryptophan. D genes are given only for firm matches.

v_gene: TRBV7-2
j_gene: TRBJ2-7
d_gene: TRBD2
CDR3aa: ASSLFPRGDLGYEQY

v_gene: TRBV7-8
j_gene: TRBJ2-7
d_gene: TRBD2
CDR3aa: ASSSTGSSGLYEQY

v_gene: TRBV3-1/TRBV3-2
j_gene: TRBJ1-5
d_gene: NA
CDR3aa: AAGSGDNNQPQH

v_gene: TRBV29-1
j_gene: TRBJ1-1
d_gene: NA
CDR3aa: SVVRQDIPNTEAF

v_gene: TRBV27
j_gene: TRBJ2-7
d_gene: TRBD1
CDR3aa: ASNSRDRGPYEQY

v_gene: TRBV12-3/TRBV12-4
j_gene: TRBJ1-2
d_gene: NA
CDR3aa: ASSTPGYGYT

v_gene: TRBV19
j_gene: TRBJ2-1
d_gene: TRBD2
CDR3aa: ASSMSSGGEQF

v_gene: TRBV7-9
j_gene: TRBJ1-2
d_gene: NA
CDR3aa: ASSLSSGYT

v_gene: TRBV25-1
j_gene: TRBJ1-4
d_gene: TRBD1
CDR3aa: ASSEYGGQFLI

v_gene: TRBV27
j_gene: TRBJ1-2
d_gene: NA
CDR3aa: ASRAEDYGYT

v_gene: TRBV10-3
j_gene: TRBJ2-1
d_gene: NA
CDR3aa: AIRMGHNEQF

v_gene: TRBV7-2
j_gene: TRBJ1-4
d_gene: TRBD1
CDR3aa: ASSKTGGDEKLF

v_gene: TRBV20-1
j_gene: TRBJ2-2
d_gene: TRBD2
CDR3aa: SASPLGREDTGELF

v_gene: TRBV2
j_gene: TRBJ2-7
d_gene: TRBD2
CDR3aa: ASSGLAGAYEQY

v_gene: TRBV29-1
j_gene: TRBJ2-1
d_gene: TRBD2
CDR3aa: SVVLWGGSNNEQF

v_gene: TRBV24-1
j_gene: TRBJ2-5
d_gene: NA
CDR3aa: ATSDLFGLTQY

v_gene: TRBV6-5
j_gene: TRBJ1-5
d_gene: TRBD1
CDR3aa: ASRPGQVVNQPQH

v_gene: TRBV28
j_gene: TRBJ2-1
d_gene: TRBD2
CDR3aa: ASLEAAGGYNEQF

v_gene: TRBV2
j_gene: TRBJ2-2
d_gene: NA
CDR3aa: ASSVSRTPTGELF

v_gene: TRBV6-1
j_gene: TRBJ1-2
d_gene: TRBD1
CDR3aa: ASKTGGPGLGYT

v_gene: TRBV7-2
j_gene: TRBJ2-3
d_gene: NA
CDR3aa: ASSYGGMSTDTQY

v_gene: TRBV3-1/TRBV3-2
j_gene: TRBJ2-5
d_gene: TRBD1
CDR3aa: ASSPRDSGGETQY

v_gene: TRBV19
j_gene: TRBJ1-4
d_gene: TRBD1
CDR3aa: ATKPDRGGPTNEKLF

v_gene: TRBV3-1/TRBV3-2
j_gene: TRBJ2-5
d_gene: TRBD2
CDR3aa: ASSQGLAGTEETQY

v_gene: TRBV7-8
j_gene: TRBJ2-1
d_gene: TRBD1
CDR3aa: ASSALGQYNEQF

v_gene: TRBV30
j_gene: TRBJ2-3
d_gene: NA
CDR3aa: AWDASGTDTQY

v_gene: TRBV30
j_gene: TRBJ1-2
d_gene: NA
CDR3aa: AWSAGLGYGYT

v_gene: TRBV9
j_gene: TRBJ2-7
d_gene: TRBD2
CDR3aa: ASSSKGLADTYEQY

v_gene: TRBV18
j_gene: TRBJ1-2
d_gene: NA
CDR3aa: ASSPTGILSNYGYT

v_gene: TRBV7-7
j_gene: TRBJ2-7
d_gene: NA
CDR3aa: ASSTTQGGEQY

v_gene: TRBV30
j_gene: TRBJ2-1
d_gene: NA
CDR3aa: AWSTGGDRV

v_gene: TRBV5-1
j_gene: TRBJ1-4
d_gene: TRBD1
CDR3aa: ASSWTTGGFEKLF

v_gene: TRBV13
j_gene: TRBJ2-6
d_gene: NA
CDR3aa: ASSALSGANVLT

v_gene: TRBV18
j_gene: TRBJ2-7
d_gene: NA
CDR3aa: ASSPRRGDPYEQY

v_gene: TRBV6-6
j_gene: TRBJ2-1
d_gene: TRBD2
CDR3aa: ASSPSGRDPNEQF

v_gene: TRBV6-5
j_gene: TRBJ2-5
d_gene: TRBD1
CDR3aa: ASSQGQGKETQY

v_gene: TRBV7-2
j_gene: TRBJ2-1
d_gene: NA
CDR3aa: ASSPGRYNEQF

v_gene: TRBV19
j_gene: TRBJ2-1
d_gene: TRBD2
CDR3aa: ASAGRAEPYNEQF

v_gene: TRBV28
j_gene: TRBJ2-2
d_gene: NA
CDR3aa: ASSSTRDISNTGELF

v_gene: TRBV10-2
j_gene: TRBJ2-7
d_gene: TRBD2
CDR3aa: ASSERLAAYEQY

v_gene: TRBV7-9
j_gene: TRBJ1-5
d_gene: NA
CDR3aa: ASSGPGNQPQH

v_gene: TRBV5-1
j_gene: TRBJ2-1
d_gene: TRBD2
CDR3aa: ASSLGSSGYNEQF

v_gene: TRBV10-3
j_gene: TRBJ2-7
d_gene: NA
CDR3aa: AIDAGSYEQY

v_gene: TRBV5-8
j_gene: TRBJ2-4
d_gene: TRBD1
CDR3aa: ASSPDREAKNIQY

v_gene: TRBV6-6
j_gene: TRBJ2-4
d_gene: TRBD1
CDR3aa: ASSRLGQGQNIQY

v_gene: TRBV19
j_gene: TRBJ2-5
d_gene: TRBD2
CDR3aa: ASNAGLAQRETQY

v_gene: TRBV9
j_gene: TRBJ2-2
d_gene: NA
CDR3aa: ASSVVGTRAGELF

v_gene: TRBV3-1/TRBV3-2
j_gene: TRBJ1-6
d_gene: NA
CDR3aa: ASSQDWSGNRAPLH

v_gene: TRBV7-2
j_gene: TRBJ1-1
d_gene: NA
CDR3aa: ASSFTGRNTEAF

v_gene: TRBV2
j_gene: TRBJ2-3
d_gene: TRBD2
CDR3aa: ASSGGSGDTQY

v_gene: TRBV9
j_gene: TRBJ1-5
d_gene: NA
CDR3aa: ASSVETQVQH